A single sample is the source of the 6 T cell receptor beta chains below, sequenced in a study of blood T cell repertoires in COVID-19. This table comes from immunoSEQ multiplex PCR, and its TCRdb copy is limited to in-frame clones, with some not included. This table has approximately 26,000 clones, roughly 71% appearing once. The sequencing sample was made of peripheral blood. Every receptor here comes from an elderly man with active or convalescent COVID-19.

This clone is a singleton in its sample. The CDR3 DNA reads as TGTGCCACCGTAGGGCTAGCGAAGACAGATACGCAGTATTTT. Amino acid sequence: CATVGLAKTDTQYF. The chain carries TRBV28 and TRBJ2-3, with D perhaps TRBD2 (6 bases). The CDR3 loop spans 14 amino acids. Germline CDR1 is MDHEN and CDR2 is SYDVKM. Deletions cut 10 bases from V and 3 bases from J, with 17 bases between.

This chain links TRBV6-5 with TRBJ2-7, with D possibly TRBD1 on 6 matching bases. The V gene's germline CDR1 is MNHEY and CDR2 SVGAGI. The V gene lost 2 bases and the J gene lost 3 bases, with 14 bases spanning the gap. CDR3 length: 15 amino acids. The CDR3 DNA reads TGTGCCAGCAGTTACACAACAGGGCCACTCTACGAGCAGTACTTC. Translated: CASSYTTGPLYEQYF.

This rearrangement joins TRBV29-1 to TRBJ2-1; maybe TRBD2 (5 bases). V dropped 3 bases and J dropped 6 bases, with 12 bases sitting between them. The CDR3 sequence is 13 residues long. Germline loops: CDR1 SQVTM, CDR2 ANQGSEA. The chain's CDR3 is CSVDRGALNEQFF. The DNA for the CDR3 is TGCAGCGTTGACCGGGGTGCACTCAATGAGCAGTTCTTC.

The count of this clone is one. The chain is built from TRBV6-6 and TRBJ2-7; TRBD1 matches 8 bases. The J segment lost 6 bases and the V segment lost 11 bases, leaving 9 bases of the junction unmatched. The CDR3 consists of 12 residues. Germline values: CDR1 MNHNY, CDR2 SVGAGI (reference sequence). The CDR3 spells CAVGSRGLEQYF. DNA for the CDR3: TGTGCCGTGGGGAGCAGGGGGCTCGAGCAGTACTTC.

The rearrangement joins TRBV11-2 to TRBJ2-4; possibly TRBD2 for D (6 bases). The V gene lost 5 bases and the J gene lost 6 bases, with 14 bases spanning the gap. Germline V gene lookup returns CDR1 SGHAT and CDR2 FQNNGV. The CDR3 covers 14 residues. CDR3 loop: CASSPPGVRNIQYF. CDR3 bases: TGTGCCAGCAGCCCACCGGGGGTAAGAAACATTCAGTACTTC.

The CDR3 sequence: CASSPLRGPTLHF. The CDR3 DNA reads as TGTGCCAGCAGCCCCTTGCGGGGGCCCACCCTCCACTTT. V is TRBV6-5 and J is TRBJ1-6, with D possibly being TRBD1 (6 bases). This CDR3 is 13 amino acids long. Trimming cost V 6 bases and J 14 bases, with 17 bases left between them. The germline V gene has CDR1 MNHEY and CDR2 SVGAGI.